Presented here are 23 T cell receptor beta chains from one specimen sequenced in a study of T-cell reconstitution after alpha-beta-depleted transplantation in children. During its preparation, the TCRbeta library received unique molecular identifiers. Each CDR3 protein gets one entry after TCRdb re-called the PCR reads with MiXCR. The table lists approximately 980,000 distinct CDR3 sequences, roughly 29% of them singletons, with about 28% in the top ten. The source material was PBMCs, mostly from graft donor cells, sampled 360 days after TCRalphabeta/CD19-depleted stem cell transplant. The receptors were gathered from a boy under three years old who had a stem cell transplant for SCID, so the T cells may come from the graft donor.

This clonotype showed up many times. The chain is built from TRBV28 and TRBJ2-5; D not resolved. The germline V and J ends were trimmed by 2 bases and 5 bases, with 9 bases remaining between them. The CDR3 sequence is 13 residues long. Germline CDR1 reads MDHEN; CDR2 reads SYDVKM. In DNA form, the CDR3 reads TGTGCCAGCAGTTTAGTATCCCGGGAGACCCAGTACTTC. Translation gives CASSLVSRETQYF.

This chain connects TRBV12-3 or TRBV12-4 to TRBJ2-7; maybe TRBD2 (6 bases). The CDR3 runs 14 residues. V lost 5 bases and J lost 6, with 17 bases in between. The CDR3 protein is CASSPGLSGGEQYF. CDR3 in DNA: TGTGCCAGCAGTCCGGGACTCTCCGGAGGCGAGCAGTACTTC.

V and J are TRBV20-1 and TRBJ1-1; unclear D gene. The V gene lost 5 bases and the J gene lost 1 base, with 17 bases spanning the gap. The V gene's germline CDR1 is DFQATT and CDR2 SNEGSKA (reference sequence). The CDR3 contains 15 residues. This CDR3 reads CSALLWRGGNTEAFF. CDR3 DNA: TGCAGTGCTCTCCTCTGGCGCGGCGGGAACACTGAAGCTTTCTTT.

The CDR3 DNA reads as TGTGCCAGAGATACAGGGGTGGAGGACACTGAAGCTTTCTTT. Amino acids: CARDTGVEDTEAFF. The chain uses TRBV2 and TRBJ1-1; 7 positions match TRBD1. This CDR3 spans 14 amino acids. The germline V gene encodes CDR1 SNHLY and CDR2 FYNNEI. After removal of 9 bases from V and 3 bases from J, the junction contained 10 bases not matched to a gene. The whole variable domain, filled in from reference TRBV2 and TRBJ1-1, reads EPEVTQTPSHQVTQMGQEVILRCVPISNHLYFYWYRQILGQKVEFLVSFYNNEISEKSEIFDDQFSVERPDGSNFTLKIRSTKLEDSAMYFCARDTGVEDTEAFFGQGTRLTVV.

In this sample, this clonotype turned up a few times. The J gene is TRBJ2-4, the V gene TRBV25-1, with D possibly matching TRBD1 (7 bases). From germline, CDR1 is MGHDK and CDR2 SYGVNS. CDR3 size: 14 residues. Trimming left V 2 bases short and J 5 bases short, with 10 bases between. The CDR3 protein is CASSEGGGQNIQYF. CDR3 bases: TGTGCCAGCAGTGAAGGAGGGGGCCAAAACATTCAGTACTTC.

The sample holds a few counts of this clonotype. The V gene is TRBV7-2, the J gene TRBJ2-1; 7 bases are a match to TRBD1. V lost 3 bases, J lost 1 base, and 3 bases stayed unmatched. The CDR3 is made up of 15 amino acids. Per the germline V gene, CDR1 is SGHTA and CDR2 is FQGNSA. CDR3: CASSFDRASYNEQFF. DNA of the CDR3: TGTGCCAGCAGCTTCGACAGGGCATCCTACAATGAGCAGTTCTTC.

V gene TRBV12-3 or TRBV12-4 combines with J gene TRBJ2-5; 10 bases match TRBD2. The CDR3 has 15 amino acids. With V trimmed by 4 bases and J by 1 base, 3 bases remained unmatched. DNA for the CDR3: TGTGCCAGCAGTTCCAGCGGGGGGGGCCAAGAGACCCAGTACTTC. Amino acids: CASSSSGGGQETQYF.

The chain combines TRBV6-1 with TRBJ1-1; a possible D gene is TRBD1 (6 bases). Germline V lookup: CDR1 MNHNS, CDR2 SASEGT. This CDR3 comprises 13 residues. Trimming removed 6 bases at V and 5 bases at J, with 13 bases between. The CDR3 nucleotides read TGTGCCAGCAGCCGAACAGGGAGGACTGAAGCTTTCTTT. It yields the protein CASSRTGRTEAFF.

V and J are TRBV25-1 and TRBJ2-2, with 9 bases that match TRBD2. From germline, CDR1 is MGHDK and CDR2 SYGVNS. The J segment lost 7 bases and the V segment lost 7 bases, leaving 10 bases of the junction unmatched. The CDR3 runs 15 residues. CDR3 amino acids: CASTKAGGASGELFF. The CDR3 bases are TGTGCCAGCACCAAAGCGGGGGGTGCGAGCGGGGAGCTGTTTTTT.

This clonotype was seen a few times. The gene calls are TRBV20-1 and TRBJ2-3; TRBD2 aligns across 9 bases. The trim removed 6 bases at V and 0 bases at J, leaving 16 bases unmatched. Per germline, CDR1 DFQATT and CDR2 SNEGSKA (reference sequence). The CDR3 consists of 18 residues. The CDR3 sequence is CSARGGGVAGVSTDTQYF. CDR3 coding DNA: TGCAGTGCCCGAGGGGGTGGCGTAGCGGGGGTGAGCACAGATACGCAGTATTTT.

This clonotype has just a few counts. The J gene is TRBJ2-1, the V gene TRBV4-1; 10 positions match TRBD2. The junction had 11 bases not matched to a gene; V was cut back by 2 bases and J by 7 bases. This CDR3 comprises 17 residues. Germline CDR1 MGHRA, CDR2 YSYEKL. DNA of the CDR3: TGCGCCAGCAGCCAACAGAGACTAGCGGGCAAGTGGAATGAGCAGTTCTTC. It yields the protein CASSQQRLAGKWNEQFF.

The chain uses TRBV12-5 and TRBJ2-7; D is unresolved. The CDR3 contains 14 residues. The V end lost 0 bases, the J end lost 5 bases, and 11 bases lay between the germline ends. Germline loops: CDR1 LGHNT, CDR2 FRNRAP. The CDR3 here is CASGLVRWWDEQYF. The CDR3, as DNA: TGTGCTAGTGGTTTGGTACGGTGGTGGGACGAGCAGTACTTC.

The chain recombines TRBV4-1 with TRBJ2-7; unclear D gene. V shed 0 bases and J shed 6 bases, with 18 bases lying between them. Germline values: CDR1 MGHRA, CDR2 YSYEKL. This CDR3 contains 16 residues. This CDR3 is CASSQDSVSSPAEQYF. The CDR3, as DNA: TGCGCCAGCAGCCAAGATTCAGTGAGTAGCCCCGCCGAGCAGTACTTC.

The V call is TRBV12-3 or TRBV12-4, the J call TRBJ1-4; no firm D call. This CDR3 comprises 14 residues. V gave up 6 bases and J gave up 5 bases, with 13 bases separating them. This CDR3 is CASSPRLVNEKLFF. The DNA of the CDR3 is TGTGCCAGCAGCCCCCGGCTAGTGAATGAAAAACTGTTTTTT.

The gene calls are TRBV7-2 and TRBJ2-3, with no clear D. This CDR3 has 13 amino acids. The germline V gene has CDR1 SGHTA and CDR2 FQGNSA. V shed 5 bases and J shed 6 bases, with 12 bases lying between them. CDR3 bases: TGTGCCAGCAGCGCAGTGGGCCGGGATACGCAGTATTTT. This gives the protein CASSAVGRDTQYF. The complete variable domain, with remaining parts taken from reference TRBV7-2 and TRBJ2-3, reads GAGVSQSPSNKVTEKGKDVELRCDPISGHTALYWYRQSLGQGLEFLIYFQGNSAPDKSGLPSDRFSAERTGGSVSTLTIQRTQQEDSAVYLCASSAVGRDTQYFGPGTRLTVL.

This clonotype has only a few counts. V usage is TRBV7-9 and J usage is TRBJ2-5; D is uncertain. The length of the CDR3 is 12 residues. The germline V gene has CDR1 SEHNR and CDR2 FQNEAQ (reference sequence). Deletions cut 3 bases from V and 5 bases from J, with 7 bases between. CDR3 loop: CASSLMSETQYF. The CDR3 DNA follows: TGTGCCAGCAGCTTGATGAGTGAGACCCAGTACTTC. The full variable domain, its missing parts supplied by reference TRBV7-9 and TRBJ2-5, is DTGVSQNPRHKITKRGQNVTFRCDPISEHNRLYWYRQTLGQGPEFLTYFQNEAQLEKSRLLSDRFSAERPKGSFSTLEIQRTEQGDSAMYLCASSLMSETQYFGPGTRLLVL.

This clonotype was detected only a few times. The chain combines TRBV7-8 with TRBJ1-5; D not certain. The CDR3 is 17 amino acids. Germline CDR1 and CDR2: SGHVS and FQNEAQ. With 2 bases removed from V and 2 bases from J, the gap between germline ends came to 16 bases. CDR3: CASSLQGLGVGNQPQHF. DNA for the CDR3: TGTGCCAGCAGCTTACAAGGCCTTGGGGTTGGCAATCAGCCCCAGCATTTT.

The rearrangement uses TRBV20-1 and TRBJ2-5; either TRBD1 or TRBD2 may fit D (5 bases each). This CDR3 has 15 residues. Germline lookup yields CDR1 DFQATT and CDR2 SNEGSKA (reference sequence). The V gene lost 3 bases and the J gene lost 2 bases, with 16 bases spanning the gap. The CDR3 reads CSASPGTVTQETQYF. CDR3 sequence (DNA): TGCAGTGCTAGCCCCGGGACCGTCACACAAGAGACCCAGTACTTC.

CDR3 region: CSVLGAQEQYF. CDR3 DNA: TGCAGCGTTTTGGGGGCTCAAGAGCAGTACTTC. This chain connects TRBV29-1 to TRBJ2-7; a weak D match, TRBD1 (6 bases). Germline V gene lookup returns CDR1 SQVTM and CDR2 ANQGSEA. The CDR3 consists of 11 residues. V lost 5 bases and J 7 bases, leaving 12 bases between the germline ends.

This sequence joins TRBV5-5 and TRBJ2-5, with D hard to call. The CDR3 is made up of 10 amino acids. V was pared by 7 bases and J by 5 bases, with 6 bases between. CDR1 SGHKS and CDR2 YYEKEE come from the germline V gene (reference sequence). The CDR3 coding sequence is TGTGCCAGCCCAGATGAGACCCAGTACTTC. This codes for CASPDETQYF.

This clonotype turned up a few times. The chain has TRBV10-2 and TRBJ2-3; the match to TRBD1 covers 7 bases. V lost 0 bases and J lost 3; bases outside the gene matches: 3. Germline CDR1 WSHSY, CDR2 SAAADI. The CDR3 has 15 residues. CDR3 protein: CASSESAGGTDTQYF. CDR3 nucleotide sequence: TGCGCCAGCAGTGAGTCGGCAGGGGGAACAGATACGCAGTATTTT.

CDR3 sequence reads: CASSLAGGITYEQYF. The CDR3 DNA reads as TGTGCCAGCAGTTTAGCCGGGGGTATCACCTACGAGCAGTACTTC. The chain carries TRBV12-3 or TRBV12-4 and TRBJ2-7; tentative D call: TRBD2 (6 bases). The CDR3 extends over 15 amino acids. Between the trimmed V and J ends, which lost 0 bases and 2 bases, there was a span of 11 bases.

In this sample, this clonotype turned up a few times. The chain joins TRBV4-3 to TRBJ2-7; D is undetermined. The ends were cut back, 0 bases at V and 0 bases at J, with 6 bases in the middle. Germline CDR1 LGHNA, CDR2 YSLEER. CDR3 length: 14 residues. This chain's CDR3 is CASSQDRNSYEQYF. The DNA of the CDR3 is TGCGCCAGCAGCCAAGACAGGAACTCCTACGAGCAGTACTTC.